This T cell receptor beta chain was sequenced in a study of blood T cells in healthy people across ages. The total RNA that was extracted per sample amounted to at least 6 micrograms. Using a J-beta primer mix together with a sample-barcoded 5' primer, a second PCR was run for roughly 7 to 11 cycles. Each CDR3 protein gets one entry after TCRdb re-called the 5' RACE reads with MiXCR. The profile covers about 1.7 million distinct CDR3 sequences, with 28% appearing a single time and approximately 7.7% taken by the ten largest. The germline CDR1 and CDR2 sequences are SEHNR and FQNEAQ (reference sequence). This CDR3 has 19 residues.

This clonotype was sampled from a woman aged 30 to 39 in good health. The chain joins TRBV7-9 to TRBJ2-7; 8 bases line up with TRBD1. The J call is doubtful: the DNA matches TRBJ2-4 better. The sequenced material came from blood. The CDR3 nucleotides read TGTGCCAGCAGCCCACCAGCAGGGGGCGTACGAAGTGTGAGAAACATTCAGTACTTC. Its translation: CASSPPAGGVRSVRNIQYF.